The 7 T cell receptor beta chains below all came from one sample that was sequenced in a study of cytotoxic CD8 clonotypes in ibrutinib-treated CLL. This table comes from immunoSEQ multiplex PCR, and its TCRdb copy is limited to in-frame clones, with some not included. There are over 100,000 clones in the sample; under 70% occur only once, and around a third lies in the top ten. The sequencing used PBMCs, collected after 24 months of ibrutinib treatment. These receptors came from a human donor with chronic lymphocytic leukemia.

For the CDR3, the DNA is TGTGCCTGGACCGGGACAGTGAATTCACCCCTCCACTTT. Amino acids: CAWTGTVNSPLHF. This sequence joins TRBV30 and TRBJ1-6, with 7 bases matching TRBD1. CDR3 length equals 13 residues. The germline gives CDR1 GTSNPN, CDR2 SVGIG (reference sequence). Germline trimming cut 4 bases from V and 7 bases from J; bases unmatched to any gene: 4.

The chain is built from TRBV13 and TRBJ2-3; a weak D match, TRBD2 (5 bases). The CDR3 has 15 amino acids. The V and J ends lost 1 base and 4 bases respectively, with 12 bases between them. Germline V gives CDR1 PRHDT, CDR2 FYEKMQ (reference sequence). CDR3 sequence: CASSLVQKGADTQYF. DNA for the CDR3: TGTGCCAGCAGCTTAGTGCAGAAGGGAGCAGATACGCAGTATTTT.

This clone turned up a few times. The CDR3 region is CAWTGYGETQYF. CDR3 sequence (DNA): TGTGCCTGGACCGGGTACGGGGAGACCCAGTACTTC. This sequence joins TRBV30 and TRBJ2-5; no firm D call. Germline V gene sequence: CDR1 GTSNPN, CDR2 SVGIG (reference sequence). This CDR3 is built from 12 residues. V gave up 4 bases and J gave up 5 bases, with 11 bases separating them. The full variable domain, with the rest looked up from reference TRBV30 and TRBJ2-5, is SQTIHQWPATLVQPVGSPLSLECTVEGTSNPNLYWYRQAAGRGLQLLFYSVGIGQISSEVPQNLSASRPQDRQFILSSKKLLLSDSGFYLCAWTGYGETQYFGPGTRLLVL.

The rearrangement joins TRBV6-5 to TRBJ2-2; 7 nucleotides line up with TRBD1. V lost 2 bases, J lost 6 bases, and 6 bases stayed unmatched. Germline V gene data show CDR1 as MNHEY and CDR2 as SVGAGI. CDR3 length: 15 residues. In nucleotides, the CDR3 is TGTGCCAGCAGTTACAATAGGGGGCGCGCCGGGGAGCTGTTTTTT. Its translation: CASSYNRGRAGELFF.

The chain uses TRBV2 and TRBJ2-3; 7 bases line up with TRBD2. With V trimmed by 7 bases and J by 0 bases, 7 bases remained unmatched. This CDR3 comprises 15 residues. The V gene's germline CDR1 is SNHLY and CDR2 FYNNEI. CDR3 sequence reads: CASTSRAGSTDTQYF. CDR3 nucleotide sequence: TGTGCCAGCACATCGAGAGCGGGGAGCACAGATACGCAGTATTTT.

The chain employs TRBV14 and TRBJ2-7; 7 positions match TRBD1. The CDR3 runs to 14 residues. J gave up 0 bases and V 6 bases, and 5 bases lay outside the gene matches. CDR1 and CDR2 from the germline V gene are SGHDN and FVKESK. Here the CDR3 DNA reads TGTGCCAGCAGTCGGACAGGTGGCTCCTACGAGCAGTACTTC. This sequence encodes CASSRTGGSYEQYF.

This clone was counted a single time. The CDR3 here is CASSTRDRGTGEQYF. The CDR3 DNA sequence: TGTGCCAGTAGTACACGGGACAGGGGAACCGGAGAGCAGTACTTC. The chain couples TRBV19 to TRBJ2-7; 10 bases align to TRBD1. The CDR3 has 15 residues. The V segment lost 4 bases and the J segment 7 bases; nucleotides outside the gene matches: 10. Germline V gene data show CDR1 as LNHDA and CDR2 as SQIVND (reference sequence).